This TCR beta chain originates from a study of T cell clusters in autoimmune cytopenias. In terms of frequency, this clonotype is medium-sized. Tens of thousands of genome equivalents of blood DNA were amplified for TRB. One tube held mixed TRB-A and TRB-B primer pools for touch-down PCR. TCRdb re-analyzed the multiplex PCR reads; it lists each CDR3 protein once, without DNA. Seen in this sample are some 4,100 distinct CDR3 sequences; the ten most common clones hold 20%. This sample also belongs to another study, concerning T cell repertoires in aging, cancer and after chemotherapy. That report notes: In each cancer cohort, median generation probability increased across chemotherapy, suggesting thymic output rebounded.

This receptor was identified in a human donor in good health. Material: peripheral blood.

This chain's CDR3 is CASSPNLGQETSYF. V gene TRBV19 combines with J gene TRBJ2-7; absent DNA, TCRdb's TRBD1 call cannot be checked. Looked up from germline, CDR1 is LNHDA and CDR2 is SQIVND (reference sequence). The CDR3 runs to 14 residues.